These 6 T cell receptor beta chains were sequenced from one sample in a study of regulatory T cells in long-lasting Graves disease. The time point here: persistent/refractory GD, antithyroid drugs over 5 years with positive TRAb. PBMC RNA was the source of the TCR library. Library construction for TCR beta used iRepertoire HTBI primers and Arm-PCR of CDR3 regions. One entry per CDR3 protein results from TCRdb running MiXCR on the multiplex PCR reads. The data contain 650,000 to 850,000 distinct CDR3 sequences, approximately 29% of them singletons. Sequenced material: peripheral blood mononuclear cells (PBMCs), taken when the disease was refractory, from a patient treated with antithyroid drugs. All receptors come from a female donor with Graves disease.

The CDR3 region has the DNA TGTGCCAGCAGTACCAAACAGGGACTAAACATTCAGTACTTC. Protein product: CASSTKQGLNIQYF. V and J are TRBV27 and TRBJ2-4, with D tentatively TRBD1 or TRBD2 (6 bases each). Deletions cut 5 bases from V and 6 bases from J, with 14 bases between. From germline, CDR1 is MNHEY and CDR2 SMNVEV (reference sequence). The CDR3 runs to 14 residues.

The gene calls are TRBV27 and TRBJ2-7, with D maybe TRBD1 (5 bases). Germline loops: CDR1 MNHEY, CDR2 SMNVEV (reference sequence). There are 13 residues in the CDR3. V dropped 5 bases and J dropped 5 bases, with 13 bases sitting between them. DNA of the CDR3: TGTGCCAGCAGTATGGGGCCCTTCAACGAGCAGTACTTC. Encoded protein: CASSMGPFNEQYF.

V gene TRBV3-1 combines with J gene TRBJ2-1; 9 nucleotides match TRBD2. Unmatched junction bases numbered 10, after V lost 0 bases and J lost 7 bases. The CDR3 has 17 residues. Germline CDR1 LGHDT, CDR2 YNNKEL (reference sequence). In DNA form, the CDR3 reads TGTGCCAGCAGCCAAGATATAGCGGGACTAGCATTGAATGAGCAGTTCTTC. The encoded protein is CASSQDIAGLALNEQFF.

Only one count was recorded for this clonotype. This CDR3 is CACSSYGYTF. The CDR3 DNA follows: TGTGCCTGTTCCAGTTATGGCTACACCTTC. The rearrangement links TRBV30 to TRBJ1-2; no clear D gene. V lost 6 bases to trimming and J lost 5 bases, with 7 bases between them. CDR1 is GTSNPN, CDR2 SVGIG, per germline (reference sequence). The CDR3 has 10 amino acids.

The chain joins TRBV6-1 to TRBJ1-1; D is undetermined. The CDR3 runs to 15 residues. Germline assignment: CDR1 MNHNS and CDR2 SASEGT. The germline V and J ends were trimmed by 2 bases and 4 bases, with 14 bases remaining between them. The CDR3 sequence: CASSELAAGFTEAFF. In DNA, the CDR3 is TGTGCCAGCAGTGAACTGGCCGCGGGTTTCACTGAAGCTTTCTTT.

The V call is TRBV2, the J call TRBJ2-2; weak D call: TRBD2 (6 bases). With 3 bases removed from V and 1 base from J, the gap between germline ends came to 15 bases. Germline values: CDR1 SNHLY, CDR2 FYNNEI. This CDR3 has 17 residues. The CDR3 coding sequence is TGTGCCAGCAGTGACCCGACGGGACTCCAGAACACCGGGGAGCTGTTTTTT. It specifies CASSDPTGLQNTGELFF.